A single sample gave rise to the 8 T cell receptor beta chains below, sequenced in a study of OX40 agonist ivuxolimab in advanced cancers. Profiled with immunoSEQ multiplex PCR; TCRdb holds only in-frame clones, not every one. The data hold 65,000 to 85,000 clones, with about 81% observed a single time. The sample in question was CD4+ or CD8+ T cells sorted from blood, obtained in a trial of the OX40 agonist ivuxolimab. The receptor set was obtained from an adult with an advanced solid tumor such as melanoma, head and neck, liver or kidney cancer.

This chain connects TRBV19 to TRBJ1-2; D remains ambiguous. V lost 2 bases and J 1 base, leaving 5 bases between the germline ends. The CDR3 covers 13 residues. Per germline, CDR1 LNHDA and CDR2 SQIVND (reference sequence). The CDR3 is CASSIKVNYGYTF. CDR3 bases: TGTGCCAGTAGTATAAAGGTTAACTATGGCTACACCTTC.

The chain is built from TRBV7-9 and TRBJ1-2, with 10 bases that match TRBD1. This CDR3 region has 16 residues. V trimming: 5 bases; J trimming: 0 bases; junction bases outside the gene matches: 6. The germline CDR1 and CDR2 sequences are SEHNR and FQNEAQ (reference sequence). DNA for the CDR3: TGTGCCAGCAGCGTAGACAGGGGGCTTGCTAACTATGGCTACACCTTC. Its protein is CASSVDRGLANYGYTF.

The chain recombines TRBV7-2 with TRBJ2-3; D uncertain. CDR3 length equals 13 residues. The V gene lost 1 base and the J gene lost 2 bases, with 4 bases spanning the gap. Per germline, CDR1 SGHTA and CDR2 FQGNSA. The CDR3 coding sequence is TGTGCCAGCAGCTTAGGGATCACAGATACGCAGTATTTT. Encoded protein: CASSLGITDTQYF.

The chain uses TRBV5-6 and TRBJ2-2; D is ambiguous. The V end was cut by 1 base, the J end by 1 base, with 14 bases between. Germline lookup yields CDR1 SGHDT and CDR2 YYEEEE. The CDR3 is 17 amino acids. CDR3 nucleotides: TGTGCCAGCAGCTTGCTCAATCCTTGGGGGAACACCGGGGAGCTGTTTTTT. Translating gives CASSLLNPWGNTGELFF. Supplemented by reference TRBV5-6 and TRBJ2-2, the full variable domain reads DAGVTQSPTHLIKTRGQQVTLRCSPKSGHDTVSWYQQALGQGPQFIFQYYEEEERQRGNFPDRFSGHQFPNYSSELNVNALLLGDSALYLCASSLLNPWGNTGELFFGEGSRLTVL.

J is TRBJ1-4 and V is TRBV19, with D possibly TRBD1 on 6 matching bases. Germline assignment: CDR1 LNHDA and CDR2 SQIVND (reference sequence). Trimming removed 5 bases from V and 8 bases from J, with 21 bases in between. CDR3 size: 16 residues. DNA of the CDR3: TGTGCCAGTAGTCGAACCGGACAGTTTGGAGGGGAAAAACTGTTTTTT. This codes for CASSRTGQFGGEKLFF.

CDR3: CASSAPHSGANVLTF. The CDR3 DNA follows: TGTGCCAGCAGCGCTCCCCACTCTGGGGCCAACGTCCTGACTTTC. The chain couples TRBV9 to TRBJ2-6; D call uncertain. CDR1 is SGDLS and CDR2 is YYNGEE in the germline V gene. The CDR3 has 15 amino acids. Trimming removed 3 bases from V and 0 bases from J, with 7 bases in between.

V usage is TRBV19 and J usage is TRBJ2-3; 8 bases are shared with TRBD2. The length of the CDR3 is 14 residues. V lost 6 bases and J lost 7; bases outside the gene matches: 9. Germline CDR1 reads LNHDA; CDR2 reads SQIVND (reference sequence). DNA for the CDR3: TGTGCCAGTAGCGCGGGGGGAGGTAGAAATACGCAGTATTTT. It yields the protein CASSAGGGRNTQYF.

The chain recombines TRBV27 with TRBJ2-7, with 9 bases identical to TRBD2. The germline V gene has CDR1 MNHEY and CDR2 SMNVEV (reference sequence). Trimming cost V 8 bases and J 3 bases; bases outside gene matches: 8. The CDR3 consists of 14 residues. The CDR3 sequence is CASSSGRPNYEQYF. The CDR3 DNA reads as TGTGCCAGCTCCAGCGGGAGGCCCAACTACGAGCAGTACTTC.